The 11 T cell receptor beta chains given below trace back to one sample, sequenced in a study of CD8 T cells in Susac syndrome. Reverse transcription of roughly 0.5 to 1 ug RNA was carried out with random hexamers. From the immunoSEQ multiplex PCR reads, TCRdb called clonotypes with MiXCR, one entry per CDR3 protein. The sample yields more than 95,000 distinct CDR3 sequences, approximately 95% seen once. Material for sequencing was CD8+ T cells from PBMCs. These receptors all come from a human donor with multiple sclerosis.

This clonotype was counted a single time. The conserved phenylalanine or tryptophan is not found at the CDR3 terminus, so this likely reflects a read error. The chain is built from TRBV4-1 and TRBJ2-1; D is ambiguous. This CDR3 is 13 amino acids long. From germline, CDR1 is MGHRA and CDR2 YSYEKL. V gave up 4 bases and J gave up 6 bases, with 10 bases separating them. The CDR3 coding sequence is TGCGCCAGCAGCCTGGACGTTGGCAATGAGCAGTTCGTC. It codes for CASSLDVGNEQFV.

This clonotype was recorded only once. The chain joins TRBV30 to TRBJ2-5; D is uncertain. Germline V gene sequence: CDR1 GTSNPN, CDR2 SVGIG (reference sequence). The CDR3 totals 15 residues. Trimming shortened V by 0 bases and J by 2 bases, and 13 bases separated the two germline ends. In DNA, the CDR3 is TGTGCCTGGAGTGTACGGTCCCACAGACAAGAGACCCAGTACTTC. Protein product: CAWSVRSHRQETQYF.

J is TRBJ2-1 and V is TRBV5-4; D is perhaps TRBD1 (6 bases). Germline V CDR1 and CDR2: SGHNT, YYREEE (reference sequence). V dropped 4 bases and J dropped 6 bases, with 11 bases sitting between them. CDR3 length equals 13 residues. Written as DNA, the CDR3 is TGTGCCAGCAGCCCCACAGGGATCAATGAGCAGTTCTTC. Its protein is CASSPTGINEQFF.

CDR3 sequence (DNA): TGCGCCAGCAGCCAAGATTCACCGATGAACACTGAAGCTTTCTTT. Protein sequence: CASSQDSPMNTEAFF. The rearrangement links TRBV4-1 to TRBJ1-1; the D is unclear. Germline loops: CDR1 MGHRA, CDR2 YSYEKL. The CDR3 runs 15 residues. Between the trimmed V and J ends, which lost 0 bases and 0 bases, there was a span of 8 bases.

This chain connects TRBV2 to TRBJ2-7; D uncertain. V shed 5 bases and J shed 0 bases, with 11 bases lying between them. Germline V gene data show CDR1 as SNHLY and CDR2 as FYNNEI. This CDR3 comprises 14 residues. The CDR3 region has the DNA TGTGCCAGCAGTCCGGCCCTAGGCTCCTACGAGCAGTACGTC. It specifies CASSPALGSYEQYV.

The chain recombines TRBV7-8 with TRBJ2-7, with D possibly TRBD1 on 5 matching bases. Trimming removed 2 bases at V and 2 bases at J, with 16 bases between. The CDR3 is 16 residues long. Germline V lookup: CDR1 SGHVS, CDR2 FQNEAQ. This chain's CDR3 is CASSLRTSQKAYEQYF. The CDR3 nucleotides read TGTGCCAGCAGCTTACGGACATCTCAAAAGGCCTACGAGCAGTACTTC.

This clonotype was seen more than once but under ten times. The gene calls are TRBV29-1 and TRBJ2-7, with D hard to call. CDR3 length equals 12 residues. Between the trimmed V and J ends, which lost 6 bases and 0 bases, there was a span of 9 bases. Per germline, CDR1 SQVTM and CDR2 ANQGSEA. CDR3 DNA sequence: TGCAGCGTCCGAGGTCTCTCCTACGAGCAGTACTTC. Translating it yields CSVRGLSYEQYF.

J is TRBJ2-1 and V is TRBV25-1; D not resolved. Germline CDR1 MGHDK, CDR2 SYGVNS. This CDR3 contains 14 residues. Trimming stripped 0 bases from V and 5 bases from J, with 8 bases between. The CDR3 nucleotides read TGTGCCAGCAGTGAATACTCAGCCGACAATGAGCAGTTCTTC. Amino acid sequence: CASSEYSADNEQFF.

The CDR3 loop is CASSEPWGRTDGSTYGYTF. The CDR3 DNA sequence: TGCGCCAGCAGTGAGCCCTGGGGACGGACCGATGGGAGTACGTACGGCTACACCTTC. The chain carries TRBV10-2 and TRBJ1-2, with a weak D call TRBD1 (5 bases). Trimming stripped 2 bases from V and 8 bases from J, with 30 bases between. Germline assignment: CDR1 WSHSY and CDR2 SAAADI. This CDR3 contains 19 residues.

This clonotype showed up just a few times. The V gene is TRBV6-5, the J gene TRBJ2-7; TRBD1 might be the D (5 bases). The V gene's germline CDR1 is MNHEY and CDR2 SVGAGI. V lost 2 bases, J lost 3 bases, and 8 bases lay in between. This CDR3 spans 13 amino acids. The CDR3 coding sequence is TGTGCCAGCAGTTACCGACAGTTCTACGAGCAGTACTTC. Translation: CASSYRQFYEQYF.

The V gene is TRBV4-1, the J gene TRBJ2-5; TRBD1 might be the D (6 bases). This CDR3 region has 15 residues. Germline assignment: CDR1 MGHRA and CDR2 YSYEKL. V shed 4 bases and J shed 4 bases, with 16 bases lying between them. Written as DNA, the CDR3 is TGCGCCAGCAGCCCAACCCGCGAGGGGGTAGAGACCCAGTACTTC. As protein: CASSPTREGVETQYF.